This is a list of T cell receptor beta chains from one sample in a study of blood T cells in healthy people across ages. Each CDR3 protein gets one entry after TCRdb re-called the 5' RACE reads with MiXCR. The data contain about 1.4 million distinct CDR3 sequences, around 59% of them singletons. The specimen sequenced was blood. The origin of the receptors is a man aged 18 to 30 in good health. Each CDR3 is given with its conserved first and last residue. The D gene is left open where the match is weak. Rows may omit the clone size; those that give it use once, few, many or a size class.

>TRBV20-1|-|TRBJ2-7|-
CSARDRGHYEQYF
TGCAGTGCTAGAGACCGGGGACACTACGAGCAGTACTTC
>TRBV6-1|-|TRBJ1-6|once
CASSDRDVSPLHF
TGTGCCAGCAGTGATCGGGACGTGTCACCCCTCCACTTT
>TRBV7-2|-|TRBJ2-7|few
CASSLGSNAAYEQYF
TGTGCCAGCAGCTTAGGCAGCAACGCTGCCTACGAGCAGTACTTC
>TRBV4-2|-|TRBJ2-3|few
CASSQEGSSEGDTQYF
TGTGCCAGCAGCCAAGAAGGGTCATCTGAGGGAGATACGCAGTATTTT
>TRBV5-6|TRBD1|TRBJ2-7|-
CASSFRDRYGEQYF
TGTGCCAGCAGTTTCCGGGACAGGTACGGCGAGCAGTACTTC
>TRBV20-1|TRBD2|TRBJ2-7|-
CSATPSGKGNEQYF
TGCAGTGCCACCCCTAGCGGGAAGGGGAACGAGCAGTACTTC
>TRBV3-1|-|TRBJ2-7|few
CASSPNTPYEQYF
TGTGCCAGCAGCCCCAATACTCCCTACGAGCAGTACTTC
>TRBV20-1|-|TRBJ1-3|-
CSAAHEGVSGNTIYF
TGCAGTGCCGCACACGAGGGTGTCTCTGGAAACACCATATATTTT
>TRBV2|TRBD1|TRBJ2-7|-
CASRTTGTSYEQYF
TGTGCCAGCAGGACGACAGGGACATCCTACGAGCAGTACTTC
>TRBV7-2|TRBD1|TRBJ2-5|-
CASSLTRDRATGQYF
TGTGCCAGCAGCTTAACCCGGGACAGGGCGACGGGGCAGTACTTC
>TRBV20-1|-|TRBJ2-3|-
CSASRRAPDTQYF
TGCAGTGCTAGTAGGCGGGCCCCAGATACGCAGTATTTT
>TRBV4-3|-|TRBJ1-2|-
CASSQAWALSTTNYGNTF
TGCGCCAGCAGCCAAGCTTGGGCTTTAAGCACGACTAACTATGGCAACACCTTC
>TRBV7-9|-|TRBJ1-2|-
CASSLATVQYGYTF
TGTGCCAGCAGCTTAGCAACAGTCCAATATGGCTACACCTTC
>TRBV7-8|-|TRBJ1-1|-
CASSFGSFAPEAFF
TGTGCCAGCAGCTTCGGCAGTTTCGCCCCTGAAGCTTTCTTT
>TRBV5-1|-|TRBJ2-5|few
CASSLTSSAQYF
TGCGCCAGCAGCTTAACCTCATCGGCCCAGTACTTC
>TRBV7-2|-|TRBJ1-1|-
CASSLAPRNTEAFF
TGTGCCAGCAGCTTAGCTCCCAGGAACACTGAAGCTTTCTTT
>TRBV11-2|-|TRBJ1-2|-
CASSPQGGNLYGYTF
TGTGCCAGCAGCCCCCAAGGGGGGAACTTATATGGCTACACCTTC
>TRBV6-6|-|TRBJ1-1|-
CASSYGMITEAFF
TGTGCCAGCAGTTACGGCATGATCACTGAAGCTTTCTTT
>TRBV6-5|-|TRBJ2-7|-
CASSYVAAAYEQNF
TGTGCCAGCAGTTATGTGGCAGCTGCCTACGAGCAGAACTTC
>TRBV7-2|-|TRBJ1-2|few
CASSFRMTRYNYGYTF
TGTGCCAGCAGCTTCCGGATGACACGGTACAACTATGGCTACACCTTC
>TRBV29-1|-|TRBJ2-7|few
CSVEDQGKTTYEQYF
TGCAGCGTTGAAGATCAGGGTAAAACTACCTACGAGCAGTACTTC
>TRBV20-1|-|TRBJ2-5|-
CSASRDSKETQYF
TGCAGTGCTAGTCGTGACAGCAAAGAGACCCAGTACTTC
>TRBV4-3|TRBD1|TRBJ1-2|few
CASSQGHRTGAHGYTF
TGCGCCAGCAGCCAGGGTCACAGGACAGGGGCTCATGGCTACACCTTC
>TRBV7-6|-|TRBJ2-1|-
CASGSLVKNEQFF
TGTGCTAGCGGAAGTCTAGTAAAGAATGAGCAGTTCTTC
>TRBV7-2|-|TRBJ1-2|-
CASTQFWGGAGYGYTF
TGTGCCAGCACCCAGTTTTGGGGGGGCGCGGGCTATGGCTACACCTTC
>TRBV6-6|-|TRBJ1-1|-
CASTHPRRTEAFF
TGTGCCAGCACTCACCCCAGGAGGACTGAAGCTTTCTTT
>TRBV7-2|TRBD2|TRBJ2-1|few
CASSLAGTSVDEQFF
TGTGCCAGCAGCTTAGCCGGGACTAGCGTCGATGAGCAGTTCTTC
>TRBV27|TRBD2|TRBJ2-1|-
CASSEIPGLAGRGAYNEQFF
TGTGCCAGCAGCGAAATCCCGGGACTAGCGGGGCGAGGGGCCTACAATGAGCAGTTCTTC
>TRBV4-3|TRBD2|TRBJ2-7|once
CASSQEVITAGPLWAYEQYF
TGCGCCAGCAGCCAAGAAGTCATCACAGCGGGGCCCCTCTGGGCCTACGAGCAGTACTTC
>TRBV5-5|TRBD2|TRBJ2-7|-
CASSLRLAGTSYEQYF
TGTGCCAGCAGCTTGCGACTAGCGGGCACCTCCTACGAGCAGTACTTC
>TRBV12-3/TRBV12-4|-|TRBJ2-5|-
CASSWAPQETQYF
TGTGCCAGCAGCTGGGCACCGCAAGAGACCCAGTACTTC
>TRBV5-5|TRBD2|TRBJ2-2|once
CASSLIREGRNGELFF
TGTGCCAGCAGCTTGATCCGGGAGGGCCGCAACGGGGAGCTGTTTTTT
>TRBV4-3|-|TRBJ1-1|-
CASSHGGGYEAFF
TGCGCCAGCAGCCATGGGGGTGGCTATGAGGCTTTCTTT
>TRBV10-3|-|TRBJ2-7|-
CAISVTGTTNEQYF
TGTGCCATCAGTGTTACCGGGACAACTAACGAGCAGTACTTC
>TRBV7-9|-|TRBJ1-2|-
CASSFFGANYGYTF
TGTGCCAGCAGCTTCTTCGGGGCTAACTATGGCTACACCTTC
>TRBV7-2|-|TRBJ1-2|few
CASRRGVSNYGYTF
TGTGCCAGCAGAAGGGGGGTCTCTAACTATGGCTACACCTTC
>TRBV12-5|-|TRBJ2-7|few
CASGSRDTPYEQYF
TGTGCTAGTGGTTCACGGGACACTCCCTACGAGCAGTACTTC
>TRBV20-1|TRBD2|TRBJ2-3|-
CSASPLAGGTTRTDTQYF
TGCAGTGCTAGCCCCCTGGCGGGGGGTACTACACGCACAGATACGCAGTATTTT
>TRBV4-1|-|TRBJ2-1|-
CASSQTWIAEQFF
TGCGCCAGCAGCCAAACCTGGATAGCCGAGCAGTTCTTC
>TRBV7-9|TRBD2|TRBJ2-5|many
CASSTSGSGETQYF
TGTGCCAGCTCGACTAGCGGGAGTGGGGAGACCCAGTACTTC
>TRBV12-3/TRBV12-4|-|TRBJ2-7|-
CASSVVGLGEQYF
TGTGCCAGCAGTGTGGTCGGGTTAGGCGAGCAGTACTTC